A selection of T cell receptor beta chains follows, all from one sample in a study of identical twins. In TCRdb, the 5' RACE reads were re-called with MiXCR into one record per CDR3 protein. The sample records roughly 720,000 distinct CDR3 sequences, about 20% being singletons. These data are also associated with another study on T cells expressing NK-cell markers.

Sequenced input: PBMCs. The receptors here all came from a woman aged 18-30 years in good health. Both conserved end residues are part of each CDR3. The D gene is left open where the match is weak. Size values are once, few and many counts, or a class for expanded clones, and some rows have none.

-	-	TRBV29-1	TRBJ1-5	CSVIPEGSNQPQHF	TGCAGCGTTATTCCTGAGGGTAGCAATCAGCCCCAGCATTTT
-	-	TRBV11-3	TRBJ2-2	CASSARGSNTGELFF	TGTGCCAGCAGCGCTCGAGGGTCAAACACCGGGGAGCTGTTTTTT
-	-	TRBV3-1	TRBJ2-3	CASSQTPGSETYTDTQYF	TGTGCCAGCAGCCAAACTCCTGGCAGCGAGACCTACACAGATACGCAGTATTTT
-	-	TRBV5-8	TRBJ2-5	CASSSGTIQETQYF	TGTGCCAGCAGCTCCGGGACAATCCAAGAGACCCAGTACTTC
few	-	TRBV5-1	TRBJ2-5	CASSLEGRKQETQYF	TGCGCCAGCAGCTTGGAGGGGAGAAAACAAGAGACCCAGTACTTC
few	-	TRBV19	TRBJ1-5	CASSITGYYQPQHF	TGTGCCAGTAGCATAACAGGGTATTACCAGCCCCAGCATTTT
few	TRBD1	TRBV4-3	TRBJ2-3	CASSQDRQGGWTDTQYF	TGCGCCAGCAGCCAAGATCGACAGGGTGGGTGGACAGATACGCAGTATTTT
-	-	TRBV12-3/TRBV12-4	TRBJ2-5	CASSFYGDSQETQYF	TGTGCCAGCAGTTTTTATGGGGACTCCCAGGAGACCCAGTACTTC
-	TRBD1	TRBV5-6	TRBJ2-5	CASRHVRGLETQYF	TGTGCCAGCAGGCATGTCAGGGGGCTTGAGACCCAGTACTTC
few	TRBD1	TRBV4-2	TRBJ2-2	CASDGTGTNTGELFF	TGTGCCAGCGACGGGACAGGAACGAACACCGGGGAGCTGTTTTTT
-	-	TRBV20-1	TRBJ2-5	CSARDYLRQETQYF	TGCAGTGCTAGAGATTATTTAAGGCAAGAGACCCAGTACTTC